This T cell receptor (beta chain) was identified in a study of chemoradiotherapy in HPV16-positive cancers (dated by TCRdb to between 2022 and 2023). Regarding the research as a whole: Using functional T-cell assays on cells from a couple of HPV16-positive patients, the researchers defined candidate HPV-specific T-cell clones and common TCR motifs. Whether T-cell immunity against the HPV oncoproteins E6 and E7 changes during chemoradiotherapy and whether survival is affected by this immunity were examined in the study. TCR repertoires from over 80 patients with HPV-related cancers were then used to track the candidate HPV-specific TCRs and motifs. The study at large found these results: Only a couple of HPV16-positive patients were used to derive the functional definition of HPV-specific T cells, and the survival association was reported for HPV16-positive patients. In HPV16-positive patients, expansion of HPV-responsive T cells during chemoradiotherapy was found to be associated with improved recurrence-free survival. Expansion of candidate HPV-specific clones and E7-related TCR motifs was observed in the tumor microenvironment during treatment, whereas no such expansion was observed for non-HPV-specific T cells.

Repertoires were sampled repeatedly over the course of chemoradiotherapy, so clonal expansion could be followed in the tumor microenvironment. As regards this clone: What antigen it recognizes has not been identified. No base qualities exist here, and no much larger clone lies one base off it.

Preparation of the library involved the immunoSEQ multiplex PCR assay. TCRdb's version of the immuneACCESS table is confined to in-frame rearrangements and falls short of the full clone set. An unresolved V gene accounts for under half of the shortfall where checked; the remainder is of unknown origin. The sample includes fewer than 35,000 clones, with about 94% observed a single time. Clones ranked in the top ten supply about a sixth of the sample. The V and J ends are trimmed by 8 bases and 4 bases, leaving 14 bases between them. The CDR3 has 13 amino acids, counting the end cysteine and phenylalanine. The kept DNA is CDR3 alone, 39 bases in frame from the first base. CDR1 and CDR2 (MRHNA, SNTAGT) derive from the germline V gene.

The sequences come from blood, collected from a patient who underwent chemoradiotherapy. The chain employs TRBV6-4 and TRBJ1-1, and TRBD1 may be the D gene, going by 5 matching bases. This TCR was sampled from a human donor with HPV-associated anogenital cancer. The DNA reads as follows: TGTGCCAGCCCCCCCGGGGGGGTCACTGAAGCTTTCTTT. Translated, this is CASPPGGVTEAFF.